These T cell receptor beta chains were read from a single sample in a study of CD8 T cells in ankylosing spondylitis. TCRdb itself ran the 5' RACE reads through MiXCR, one entry per CDR3 protein. Counted here are approximately 220,000 distinct CDR3 sequences, 25% to 30% occurring once; the ten biggest clones make up less than 8.5%. Input material: blood, either unsorted or a sorted T cell fraction (not recorded which). The receptors were sampled from a male donor with ankylosing spondylitis or in good health (not recorded which). CDR3s include the opening cysteine and the closing phenylalanine or tryptophan. A D gene is named only where the DNA matches it firmly. Some rows mark clone size as missing; the rest say once, few, many or name a class of expanded clone.

J	V	D	size	DNA	CDR3
TRBJ2-7	TRBV20-1	NA	NA	TGCAGTGCTAGATCCCGGGACTTAGCCTACGAGCAGTACTTC	CSARSRDLAYEQYF
TRBJ2-5	TRBV5-8	TRBD2	NA	TGTGCCAGCAGCCCTGGACTAGCGGGTTATGAGACCCAGTACTTC	CASSPGLAGYETQYF
TRBJ2-3	TRBV12-3/TRBV12-4	NA	NA	TGTGCCAGCAGTTCGACTCCCCCATTGGGTGCAGATACGCAGTATTTT	CASSSTPPLGADTQYF
TRBJ2-1	TRBV12-3/TRBV12-4	NA	many	TGTGCCAGCACCCCAGGTCCCGAGCCCTACAATGAGCAGTTCTTC	CASTPGPEPYNEQFF
TRBJ2-3	TRBV18	NA	NA	TGTGCCAGCTCACCAGGTCTTCTGGATACGCAGTATTTT	CASSPGLLDTQYF
TRBJ2-1	TRBV12-5	NA	NA	TGTGCTAGTGGTTTGGGTCGTATAGTCCATGAGCAGTTCTTC	CASGLGRIVHEQFF
TRBJ2-1	TRBV20-1	TRBD2	NA	TGCAGTGCTAGAGCCGGGGGGACGTTGACCAATGAGCAGTTCTTC	CSARAGGTLTNEQFF
TRBJ2-6	TRBV30	NA	NA	TGTGCCTGGACAGGGCTCTCGTTTACCGGGGCCAACGTCCTGACTTTC	CAWTGLSFTGANVLTF
TRBJ2-7	TRBV10-3	NA	NA	TGTGCCATCAGTGATGCTAGCCAACTCAGCTACGAGCAGTACTTC	CAISDASQLSYEQYF
TRBJ2-7	TRBV7-2	NA	many	TGTGCCAGCAGCTTAGCGCCCCTAAAGCAGGGCCACTACGAGCAGTACTTC	CASSLAPLKQGHYEQYF
TRBJ2-7	TRBV4-2	NA	few	TGTGCCAGCAGCCAAGAAACGAGGACGGGAGAGCAGTACTTC	CASSQETRTGEQYF
TRBJ1-6	TRBV6-6	NA	many	TGTGCCAGCAAAATGGAGGGCGTTCTCCACTTT	CASKMEGVLHF
TRBJ1-3	TRBV27	NA	many	TGTGCCAGCAGTTTATCCCCTGGAAACACCATATATTTT	CASSLSPGNTIYF
TRBJ2-1	TRBV29-1	NA	many	TGCAGCGCGGACGGCGAGCAGTTCTTC	CSADGEQFF
TRBJ1-5	TRBV20-1	TRBD1	few	TGCAGTGCTACCACAGGGGCTAGCAATCAGCCCCAGCATTTT	CSATTGASNQPQHF
TRBJ2-1	TRBV7-9	TRBD2	few	TGTGCCAGCAGCGCCCGGGGGGGACTAGCGTACAATGAGCAGTTCTTC	CASSARGGLAYNEQFF
TRBJ2-7	TRBV12-3/TRBV12-4	NA	NA	TGTGCCAGCAGTCTCCTTGGGGGTACCACCTACGCGCAGTACTTC	CASSLLGGTTYAQYF
TRBJ2-7	TRBV6-1	TRBD2	NA	TGTGCCAGCAGTGAAGCCAGGGAGGGCCGGTACTTC	CASSEAREGRYF
TRBJ2-3	TRBV7-2	TRBD2	NA	TGTGCCAGCAGCTCAAGACTAGCGGGAGTATTCGCAGATACGCAGTATTTT	CASSSRLAGVFADTQYF
TRBJ2-3	TRBV29-1	TRBD2	once	TGCAGCGTTGAAGGTTTGACTAGCGGAAGCACAGATACGCAGTATTTT	CSVEGLTSGSTDTQYF